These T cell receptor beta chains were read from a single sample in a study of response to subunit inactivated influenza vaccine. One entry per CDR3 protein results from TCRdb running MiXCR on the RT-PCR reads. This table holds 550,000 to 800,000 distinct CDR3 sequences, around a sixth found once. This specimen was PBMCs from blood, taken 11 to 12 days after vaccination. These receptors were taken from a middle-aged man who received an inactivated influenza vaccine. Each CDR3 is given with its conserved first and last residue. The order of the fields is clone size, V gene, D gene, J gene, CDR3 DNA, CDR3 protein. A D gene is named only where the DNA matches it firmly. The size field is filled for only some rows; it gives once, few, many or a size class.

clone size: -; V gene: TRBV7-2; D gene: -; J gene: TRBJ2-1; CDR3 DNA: TGTGCCAGCAGCTTTGAGCTGAGCTCCTACAAGGAGCAGTTCTTC; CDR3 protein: CASSFELSSYKEQFF
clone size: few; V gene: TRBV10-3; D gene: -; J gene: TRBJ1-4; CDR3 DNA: TGTGCCATCAGTGAGTCATCGGCGGGGACGGGTAATGAAAAACTGTTTTTT; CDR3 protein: CAISESSAGTGNEKLFF
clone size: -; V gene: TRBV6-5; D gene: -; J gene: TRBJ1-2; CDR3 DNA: TGTGCCAGCAGTTACTCGAAAAGAGCTAACTATGGCTACACCTTC; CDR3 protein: CASSYSKRANYGYTF
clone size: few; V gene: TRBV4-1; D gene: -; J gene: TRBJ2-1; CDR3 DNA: TGCGCCAGCAGCCTACACTTTGGGGAGCAGTTCTTC; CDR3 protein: CASSLHFGEQFF
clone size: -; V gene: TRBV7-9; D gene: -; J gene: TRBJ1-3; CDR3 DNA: TGTGCCAGCAGCTTTGACAGAAGCTCTGGAAACACCATATATTTT; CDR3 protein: CASSFDRSSGNTIYF
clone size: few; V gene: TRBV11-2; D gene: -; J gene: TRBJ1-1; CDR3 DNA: TGTGCCAGCAGCTTCTGGACAGAGAACACTGAAGCTTTCTTT; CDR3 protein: CASSFWTENTEAFF
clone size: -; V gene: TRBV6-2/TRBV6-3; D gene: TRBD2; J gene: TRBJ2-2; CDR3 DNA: TGTGCCAGCAGTTTTCTAGCGGAACTCGCCGGGGAGCTGTTTTTT; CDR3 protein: CASSFLAELAGELFF
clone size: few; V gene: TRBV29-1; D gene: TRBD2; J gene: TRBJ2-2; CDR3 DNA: TGCAGCGTTGAGACCAGACTAGCGGGAAACACCGGGGAGCTGTTTTTT; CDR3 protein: CSVETRLAGNTGELFF
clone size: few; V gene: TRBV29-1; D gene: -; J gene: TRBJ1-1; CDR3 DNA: TGCAGCGTCCGGGGAGGGGACGGAGTTGGAGCTTTCTTT; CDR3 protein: CSVRGGDGVGAFF
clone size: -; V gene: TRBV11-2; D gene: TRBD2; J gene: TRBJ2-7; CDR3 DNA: TGTGCCAGCAGCTTTGGACTAGATTACTACGAGCAGTACTTC; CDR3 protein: CASSFGLDYYEQYF
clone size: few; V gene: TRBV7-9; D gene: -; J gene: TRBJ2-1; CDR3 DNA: TGTGCCAGCACGATGGATGATGAGCAGTTCTTC; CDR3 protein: CASTMDDEQFF
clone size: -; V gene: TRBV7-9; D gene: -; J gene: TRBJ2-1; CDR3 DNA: TGTGCCAGCAGCCAGGACACCTGGAATGAGCAGTTCTTC; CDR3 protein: CASSQDTWNEQFF
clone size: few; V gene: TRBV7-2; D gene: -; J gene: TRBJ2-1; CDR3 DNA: TGTGCCAGCAGCTTAGAACTAGCCATTAATGAGCAGTTCTTC; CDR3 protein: CASSLELAINEQFF
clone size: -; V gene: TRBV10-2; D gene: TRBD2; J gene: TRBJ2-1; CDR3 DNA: TGCGCCAGCAGTGCACATCCGGGACTAGCGGGAGGGAGGTACAATGAGCAGTTCTTC; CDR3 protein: CASSAHPGLAGGRYNEQFF
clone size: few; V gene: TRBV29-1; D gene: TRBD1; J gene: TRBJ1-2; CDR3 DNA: TGCAGCGGCATAGACAGGGAGAAAGGCTATGGCTACACCTTC; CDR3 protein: CSGIDREKGYGYTF
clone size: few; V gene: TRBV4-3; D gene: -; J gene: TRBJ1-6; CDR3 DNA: TGCGCCAGCAGCCAAGTGGCAGGGAGTAATTCACCCCTCCACTTT; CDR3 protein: CASSQVAGSNSPLHF
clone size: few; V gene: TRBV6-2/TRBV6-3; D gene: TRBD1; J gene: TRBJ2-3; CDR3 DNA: TGTGCCAGCAATTTCGACAGGGTGGCAGATACGCAGTATTTT; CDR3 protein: CASNFDRVADTQYF
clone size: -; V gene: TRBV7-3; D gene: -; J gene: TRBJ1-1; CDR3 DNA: TGTGCCAGCAGCTTATCCGGGTCGAACACTGAAGCTTTCTTT; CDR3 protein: CASSLSGSNTEAFF
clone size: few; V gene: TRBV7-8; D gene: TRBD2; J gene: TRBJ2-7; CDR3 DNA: TGTGCCAGCAGCCCGACTAGCGGGAGCCGTTCCTACGAGCAGTACTTC; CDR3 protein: CASSPTSGSRSYEQYF
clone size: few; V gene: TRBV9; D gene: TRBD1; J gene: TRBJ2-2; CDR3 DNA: TGTGCCAGCAGCGGGACAGGGGGGGCCGGGGAGCTGTTTTTT; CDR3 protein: CASSGTGGAGELFF
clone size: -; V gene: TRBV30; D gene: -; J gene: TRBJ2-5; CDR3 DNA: TGTGCCTGGAAGACGGGAGAGACCCAGTACTTC; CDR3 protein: CAWKTGETQYF
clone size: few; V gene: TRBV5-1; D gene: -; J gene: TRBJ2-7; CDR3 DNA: TGCGCCAGCAGCCTTACCGGGACACCGTACTACGAGCAGTACTTC; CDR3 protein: CASSLTGTPYYEQYF
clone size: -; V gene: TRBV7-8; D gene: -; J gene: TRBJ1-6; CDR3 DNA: TGTGCCAGCAGCCAACAGACCCCTTGGGGTTCACCCCTCCACTTT; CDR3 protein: CASSQQTPWGSPLHF
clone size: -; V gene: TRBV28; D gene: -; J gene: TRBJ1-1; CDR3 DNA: TGTGCCAGCAGTCTCCCTCCCGCGGGACTGAACACTGAAGCTTTCTTT; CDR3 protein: CASSLPPAGLNTEAFF
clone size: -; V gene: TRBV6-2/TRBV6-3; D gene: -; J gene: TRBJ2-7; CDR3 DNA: TGTGCCAGCAGACCGGGCGGAGTCCGGCTCGAGCAGTACTTC; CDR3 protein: CASRPGGVRLEQYF
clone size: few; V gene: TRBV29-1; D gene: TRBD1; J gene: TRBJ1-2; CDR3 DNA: TGCAGCGTCGGACCGGGACAGGGGGCAAATGGCTACACCTTC; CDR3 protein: CSVGPGQGANGYTF
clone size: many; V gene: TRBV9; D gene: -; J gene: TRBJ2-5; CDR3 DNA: TGTGCCAGCAGCGTAGATGGAGAGACCCAGTACTTC; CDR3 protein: CASSVDGETQYF
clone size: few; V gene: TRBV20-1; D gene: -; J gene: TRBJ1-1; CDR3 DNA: TGCAGTGCTAGTGTACGGTTAAGTGAAGCTTTCTTT; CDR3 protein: CSASVRLSEAFF
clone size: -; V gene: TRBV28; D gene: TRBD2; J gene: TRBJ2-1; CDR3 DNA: TGTGCCAGCAGTCCTACTCGTAGCGGGAGAGTAAGGAATGAGCAGTTCTTC; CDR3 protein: CASSPTRSGRVRNEQFF
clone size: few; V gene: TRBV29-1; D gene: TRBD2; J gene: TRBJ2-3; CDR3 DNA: TGCAGCGTTGATCGTATAACCCTAGCGGGGATGGATACGCAGTATTTT; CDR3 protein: CSVDRITLAGMDTQYF
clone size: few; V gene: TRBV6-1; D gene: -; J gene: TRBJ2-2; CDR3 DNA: TGTGTTATCGGGGAGCCCAACACCGGGGAGCTGTTTTTT; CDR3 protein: CVIGEPNTGELFF
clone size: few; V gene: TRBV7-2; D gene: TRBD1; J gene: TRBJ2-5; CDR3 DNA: TGTGCCAGCAGCTTATACAGGGGTCTCCAAGAGACCCAGTACTTC; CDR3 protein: CASSLYRGLQETQYF
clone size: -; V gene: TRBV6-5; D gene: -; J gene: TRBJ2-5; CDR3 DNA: TGTGCCAGCAGTTACTCCCAGGGCTCGGGAGAGACCCAGTACTTC; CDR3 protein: CASSYSQGSGETQYF
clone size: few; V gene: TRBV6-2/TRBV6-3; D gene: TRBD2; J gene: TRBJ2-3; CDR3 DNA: TGTGCCAGCAGTTACCCGAAGACTAGCGGCACAGATACGCAGTATTTT; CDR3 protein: CASSYPKTSGTDTQYF
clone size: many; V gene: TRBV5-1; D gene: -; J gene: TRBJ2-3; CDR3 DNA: TGCGCCAGCAGTCGTCAGAAGACAGATACGCAGTATTTT; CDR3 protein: CASSRQKTDTQYF
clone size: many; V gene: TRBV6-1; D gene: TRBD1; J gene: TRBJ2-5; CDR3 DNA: TGTGCCAGCAGCCAAGGGACAGACTCGTACCAAGAGACCCAGTACTTC; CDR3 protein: CASSQGTDSYQETQYF
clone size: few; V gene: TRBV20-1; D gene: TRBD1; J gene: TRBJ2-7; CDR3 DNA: TGCAGTGCCCAAAGGACAGGGGGCTTTGGCGAGCAGTACTTC; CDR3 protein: CSAQRTGGFGEQYF
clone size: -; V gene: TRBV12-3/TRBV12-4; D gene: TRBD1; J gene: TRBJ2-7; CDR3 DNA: TGTGCCAGCAGTTATTGGGGACAGGGCAAGGACGAGCAGTACTTC; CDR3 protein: CASSYWGQGKDEQYF
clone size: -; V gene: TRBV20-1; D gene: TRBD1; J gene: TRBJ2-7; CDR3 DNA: TGCAGTGCTAGTGACAGGGTCTACGAGCAGTACTTC; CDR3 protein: CSASDRVYEQYF
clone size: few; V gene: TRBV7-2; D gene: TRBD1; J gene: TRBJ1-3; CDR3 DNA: TGTGCCAGCAGCAGACAGGGCCCTGACACCATATATTTT; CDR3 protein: CASSRQGPDTIYF
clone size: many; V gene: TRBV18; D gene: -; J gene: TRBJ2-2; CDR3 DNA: TGTGCCAGCTCACCCTCCAACACCGGGGAGCTGTTTTTT; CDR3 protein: CASSPSNTGELFF
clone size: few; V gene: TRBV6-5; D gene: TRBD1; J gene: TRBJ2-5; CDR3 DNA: TGTGCCAGCAGTTACCTGTCAGGGGGCGGAAAGACCCAGTACTTC; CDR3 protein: CASSYLSGGGKTQYF
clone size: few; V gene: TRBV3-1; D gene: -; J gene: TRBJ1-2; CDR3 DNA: TGTGCCAGCAGCCAACTGGCGGGGGCCGGTGGCTACACCTTC; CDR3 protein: CASSQLAGAGGYTF
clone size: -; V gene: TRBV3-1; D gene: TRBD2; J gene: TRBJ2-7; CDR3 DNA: TGTGCCAGCTGCCAAGTGGGGGGGGGTATCTACGAGCAGTACTTC; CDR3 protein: CASCQVGGGIYEQYF
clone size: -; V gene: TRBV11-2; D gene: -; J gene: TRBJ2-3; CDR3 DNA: TGTGCCAGCAGCTCACGGACAATCAAAGATACGCAGTATTTT; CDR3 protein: CASSSRTIKDTQYF
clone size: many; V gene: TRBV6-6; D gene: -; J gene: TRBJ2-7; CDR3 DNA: TGTGCCAGCAGTTACTCGATCGCCGAGCAGTACTTC; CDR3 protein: CASSYSIAEQYF
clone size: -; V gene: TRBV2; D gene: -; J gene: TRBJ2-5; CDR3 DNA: TGTGCCAGCAGTGAAACAAGTGTGGAGACCCAGTACTTC; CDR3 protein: CASSETSVETQYF
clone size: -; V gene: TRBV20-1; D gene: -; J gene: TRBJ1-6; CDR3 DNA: TGCAGTGCTAGCCTCGGACAGCTAAATTCACCCCTCCACTTT; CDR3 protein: CSASLGQLNSPLHF
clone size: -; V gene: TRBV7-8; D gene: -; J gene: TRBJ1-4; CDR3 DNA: TGTGCCAGCAGCCCCATTATCTCGGATAATGAAAAACTGTTTTTT; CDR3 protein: CASSPIISDNEKLFF
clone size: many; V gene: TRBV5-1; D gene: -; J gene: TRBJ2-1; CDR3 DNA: TGCGCCAGCAGCTTGGCATCAGGGTACAATGAGCAGTTCTTC; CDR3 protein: CASSLASGYNEQFF
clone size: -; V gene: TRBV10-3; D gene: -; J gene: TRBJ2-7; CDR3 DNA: TGTGCCATCACCGACAGTTACTACGAGCAGTACTTC; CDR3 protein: CAITDSYYEQYF